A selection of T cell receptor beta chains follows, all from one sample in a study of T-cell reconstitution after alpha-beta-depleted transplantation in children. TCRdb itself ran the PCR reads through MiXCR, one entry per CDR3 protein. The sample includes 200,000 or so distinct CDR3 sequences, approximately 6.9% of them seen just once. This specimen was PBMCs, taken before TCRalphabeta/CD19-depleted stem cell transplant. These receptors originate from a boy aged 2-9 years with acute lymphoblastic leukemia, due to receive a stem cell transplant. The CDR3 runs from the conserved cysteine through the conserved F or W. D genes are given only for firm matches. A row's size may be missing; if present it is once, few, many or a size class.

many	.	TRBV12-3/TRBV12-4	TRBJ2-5	TGTGCCAGTGGGTCTGATTGGACCCAGTACTTC	CASGSDWTQYF
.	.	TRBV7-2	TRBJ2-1	TGTGCCAGCAGCTTTTTTCCATCCTACAATGAGCAGTTCTTC	CASSFFPSYNEQFF
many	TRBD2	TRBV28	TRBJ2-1	TGTGCCAGCAGTTGGGCTAGCGGGAATACTAATGAGCAGTTCTTC	CASSWASGNTNEQFF
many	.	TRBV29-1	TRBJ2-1	TGCAGCGGGTTGTTAGATCTCTACAATGAGCAGTTCTTC	CSGLLDLYNEQFF
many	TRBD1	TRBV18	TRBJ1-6	TGTGCCAGCTCATCGGGACAGGGAACTCATTCACCCCTCCACTTT	CASSSGQGTHSPLHF
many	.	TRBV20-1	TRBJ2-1	TGCAGTGCTAGGTTTCCGCGGGGGCACAATGAGCAGTTCTTC	CSARFPRGHNEQFF
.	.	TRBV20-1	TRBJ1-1	TGCAGTGCTAGGGACCCCGGGGGGTACACTGAAGCTTTCTTT	CSARDPGGYTEAFF
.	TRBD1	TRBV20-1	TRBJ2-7	TGCAGTGCTAGAGATCAGGACAGGGGCTACGAGCAGTACTTC	CSARDQDRGYEQYF
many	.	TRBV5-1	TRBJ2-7	TGCGCCAGCAGTCAGCAGGGAGGCAACGAGCAGTACTTC	CASSQQGGNEQYF
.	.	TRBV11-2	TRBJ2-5	TGTGCCAGCAGCTTAGTCCAGGGACACCGGGATATCGAGGGTGTGACCCAGTACTTC	CASSLVQGHRDIEGVTQYF
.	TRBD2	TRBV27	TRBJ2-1	TGTGCCAGCAGAAAAAGCGGGGGGCTCACCTACAATGAGCAGTTCTTC	CASRKSGGLTYNEQFF
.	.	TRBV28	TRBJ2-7	TGTGCCAGCAGTGGCCCAGCGTTCTACGAGCAGTACTTC	CASSGPAFYEQYF
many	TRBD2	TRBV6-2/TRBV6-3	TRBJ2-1	TGTGCCAGCATCCCGCGGGGGTTTTGGTACAATGAGCAGTTCTTC	CASIPRGFWYNEQFF
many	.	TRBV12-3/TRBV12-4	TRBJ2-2	TGTGCCAGCAGATTTGGCCCGAACACCGGGGAGCTGTTTTTT	CASRFGPNTGELFF
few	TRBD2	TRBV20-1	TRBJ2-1	TGCAGTGCTAGAGGATCCTTGTGGGGGGGAAAGGACAATGAGCAGTTCTTC	CSARGSLWGGKDNEQFF
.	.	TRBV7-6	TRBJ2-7	TGTGCCAGCAGCTTCGGGCTGATCTACGAGCAGTACTTC	CASSFGLIYEQYF
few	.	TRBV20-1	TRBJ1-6	TGCAGTGCTGGGGACCTACAGGGAGATTCACCCCTCCACTTT	CSAGDLQGDSPLHF
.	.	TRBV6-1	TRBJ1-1	TGTGCCAGCACCGTAGGACAGAGGGTTGGGGAGAACACTGAAGCTTTCTTT	CASTVGQRVGENTEAFF
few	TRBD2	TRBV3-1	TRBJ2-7	TGTGCCAGCAGCCAAGGGACTAGCGGGGGGGCCGAGCAGTACTTC	CASSQGTSGGAEQYF
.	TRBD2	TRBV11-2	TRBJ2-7	TGTGCCAGCAGCATCGGCGGGAGAGCCTACGAGCAGTACTTC	CASSIGGRAYEQYF
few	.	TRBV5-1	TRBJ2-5	TGCGCCAGCAGGTGGGACCCACAAGAGACCCAGTACTTC	CASRWDPQETQYF
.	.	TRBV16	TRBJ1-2	TGTGCCAGCAGCCAGACCAACTATGGCTACACCTTC	CASSQTNYGYTF
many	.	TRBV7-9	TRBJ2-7	TGTGCCAGCCGCGAGGACGGGAGCTCCTACGAGCAGTACTTC	CASREDGSSYEQYF
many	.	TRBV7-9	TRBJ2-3	TGTGCCAGCAGACCTTCTAACGGGGGGCCAAGCACAGATACGCAGTATTTT	CASRPSNGGPSTDTQYF
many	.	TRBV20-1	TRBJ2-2	TGCAGTGCTATGGATCTAGTGCTTGCCGGGGAGCTGTTTTTT	CSAMDLVLAGELFF
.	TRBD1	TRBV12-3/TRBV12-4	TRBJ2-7	TGTGCCAGCAGCAGGGGGCCGGGTTCAACTTGGAGCGAGCAGTACTTC	CASSRGPGSTWSEQYF
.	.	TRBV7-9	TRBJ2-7	TGTGCCAGCAGCTTGTATGGCAGGGCCTACGAGCAGTACTTC	CASSLYGRAYEQYF
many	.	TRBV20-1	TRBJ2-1	TGCAGTGCCCGCCAGGGGGGCTCCTACAATGAGCAGTTCTTC	CSARQGGSYNEQFF
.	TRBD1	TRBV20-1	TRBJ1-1	TGCAGTGCTAGGGGGACAGCTATTTGGATGAACACTGAAGCTTTCTTT	CSARGTAIWMNTEAFF
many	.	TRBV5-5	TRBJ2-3	TGTGCCAGCAGCTTGTGGGGGGCTAGCACAGATACGCAGTATTTT	CASSLWGASTDTQYF
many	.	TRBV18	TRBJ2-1	TGTGCCAGCTCACCACCCCTTAATGAGCAGTTCTTC	CASSPPLNEQFF
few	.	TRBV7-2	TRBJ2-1	TGTGCCAGCAGACCCCGTCGGACCGATTACAATGAGCAGTTCTTC	CASRPRRTDYNEQFF
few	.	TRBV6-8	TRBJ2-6	TGTGCCAGCCCTACTCCTCGGGGCTCTGGGGCCAACGTCCTGACTTTC	CASPTPRGSGANVLTF
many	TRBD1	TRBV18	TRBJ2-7	TGTGCCAGCTCACTAGGGACAGGGGGACCGGTAGATTACTACGAGCAGTACTTC	CASSLGTGGPVDYYEQYF
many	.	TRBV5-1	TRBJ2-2	TGCGCCAGCAGCCCACGGGGGGCCCTCACCGGGGAGCTGTTTTTT	CASSPRGALTGELFF
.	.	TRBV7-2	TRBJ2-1	TGTGCCAGCAGCTTCTCCGAAGGGTACAATGAGCAGTTCTTC	CASSFSEGYNEQFF
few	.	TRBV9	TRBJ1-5	TGTGCCAGCAGCCGCGACAGTAACAATCAGCCCCAGCATTTT	CASSRDSNNQPQHF
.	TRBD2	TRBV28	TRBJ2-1	TGTGCCAGCAGTGGCGGGAGGGGCTATGAGCAGTTCTTC	CASSGGRGYEQFF
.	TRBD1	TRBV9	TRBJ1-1	TGTGCCAGCAGCTTGCGAGAAGACAGGGAGGGCGGCACTGAAGCTTTCTTT	CASSLREDREGGTEAFF
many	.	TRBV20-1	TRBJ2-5	TGCAGTGCCCCATGGAGTATTCACGAGACCCAGTACTTC	CSAPWSIHETQYF
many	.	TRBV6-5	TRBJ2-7	TGTGCCAGCAGTCCCGGACTTAGGGGCTTTTACGAGCAGTACTTC	CASSPGLRGFYEQYF
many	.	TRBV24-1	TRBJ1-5	TGTGCCACCACGGACAGTAGCAATCAGCCCCAGCATTTT	CATTDSSNQPQHF
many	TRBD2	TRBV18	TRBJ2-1	TGTGCCAGCTCACCACAGCGGGATACCTACAATGAGCAGTTCTTC	CASSPQRDTYNEQFF
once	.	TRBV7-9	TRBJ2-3	TGTGCCAGCAGGGGGGGCGATAGCGGGCCGTCGGGGGCGCAGTATTTT	CASRGGDSGPSGAQYF